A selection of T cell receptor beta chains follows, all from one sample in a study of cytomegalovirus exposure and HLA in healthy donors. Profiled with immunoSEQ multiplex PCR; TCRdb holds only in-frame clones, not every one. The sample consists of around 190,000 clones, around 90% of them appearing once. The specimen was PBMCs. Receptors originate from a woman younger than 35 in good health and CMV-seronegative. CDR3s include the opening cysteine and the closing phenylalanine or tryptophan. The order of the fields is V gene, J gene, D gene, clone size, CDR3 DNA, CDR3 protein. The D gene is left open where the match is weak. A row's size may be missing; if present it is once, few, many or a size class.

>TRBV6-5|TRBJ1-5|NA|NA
TGTGCCAGCAGTTACAAAGCGGATCAGCCCCAGCATTTT
CASSYKADQPQHF
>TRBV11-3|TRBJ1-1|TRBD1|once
TGTGCCAGCAGCGTCGGGACAGGGGATACTGAAGCTTTCTTT
CASSVGTGDTEAFF
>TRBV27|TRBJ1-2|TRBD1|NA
TGTGCCAGCAGTCCCCAGGACAGGCCCTATGGCTACACCTTC
CASSPQDRPYGYTF
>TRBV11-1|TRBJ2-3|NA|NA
TGTGCCAGCAGCTTAGATGGGCGGGGTTGGGACGCGGATACGCAGTATTTT
CASSLDGRGWDADTQYF
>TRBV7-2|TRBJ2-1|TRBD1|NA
TGTGCCAGCAGCGCAGGACAGGGGATGATGCCGGATGAGCAGTTCTTC
CASSAGQGMMPDEQFF
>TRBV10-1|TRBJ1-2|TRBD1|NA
TGCGCCAGCAGTGAGCAGGGGGCGAACTATGGCTACACCTTC
CASSEQGANYGYTF
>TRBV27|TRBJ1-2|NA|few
TGTGCCAGCAGCCCCGTGGGAGGGGCGAACTATGGCTACACCTTC
CASSPVGGANYGYTF
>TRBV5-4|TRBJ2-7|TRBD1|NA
TGTGCCAGCAGCGAGGGGACAGGGCCCTACGAGCAGTACTTC
CASSEGTGPYEQYF
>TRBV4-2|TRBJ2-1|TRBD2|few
TGTGCCAGCAGCCAACCAGGGACTAGCGGGGGGGCTAGGTCCTACAATGAGCAGTTCTTC
CASSQPGTSGGARSYNEQFF
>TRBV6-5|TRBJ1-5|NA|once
TGTGCCAGCAGTTTCGGCAGGGGAGGCAATCAGCCCCAGCATTTT
CASSFGRGGNQPQHF
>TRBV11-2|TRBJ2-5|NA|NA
TGTGCCAGCAGCTTTACTAGTGCAGAGACCCAGTACTTC
CASSFTSAETQYF
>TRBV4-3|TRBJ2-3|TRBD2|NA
TGCGCCAGCAGCCAAACTAGCGGGAGAGGCACAGATACGCAGTATTTT
CASSQTSGRGTDTQYF
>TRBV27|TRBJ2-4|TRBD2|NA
TGTGCCAGCAGTTTATCTCTAGCGGGATCGCGGGACATTCAGTACTTC
CASSLSLAGSRDIQYF
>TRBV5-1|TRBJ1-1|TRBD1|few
TGCGCCAGCAGCTGGGACAGGGGGACAGCTTTCTTT
CASSWDRGTAFF
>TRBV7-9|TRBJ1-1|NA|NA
TGTGCCAGCAGCGCCCAGGGCACTGAAGCTTTCTTT
CASSAQGTEAFF
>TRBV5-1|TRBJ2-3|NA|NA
TGCGCCAGCAGCTTGGTAGAAGATACGCAGTATTTT
CASSLVEDTQYF
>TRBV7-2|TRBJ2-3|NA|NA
TGTGCCAGCAGCCTTGGGGCAGGGGCAGATACGCAGTATTTT
CASSLGAGADTQYF
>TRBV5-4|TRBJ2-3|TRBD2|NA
TGTGCCAGCAGCTTGGTCGGGACTAGCGGGTTCCACGTGGCAGATACGCAGTATTTT
CASSLVGTSGFHVADTQYF
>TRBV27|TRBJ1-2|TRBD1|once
TGTGCCAGCAGTTCATACCGGGACAGGGCATATGGCTACACCTTC
CASSSYRDRAYGYTF
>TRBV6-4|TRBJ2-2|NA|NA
TGTGCCAGCGAGCCGGGGGTGAACACCGGGGAGCTGTTTTTT
CASEPGVNTGELFF
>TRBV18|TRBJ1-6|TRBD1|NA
TGTGCCAGCTCACCACACCGACAGGGAAATTCACCCCTCCACTTT
CASSPHRQGNSPLHF
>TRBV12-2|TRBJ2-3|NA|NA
TGTGCAAGTCGCTTAGACCCGGTAACAGATACGCAGTATTTT
CASRLDPVTDTQYF
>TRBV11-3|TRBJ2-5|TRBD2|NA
TGTGCCAGCAGCCCCCGACTAGCGGGAGGGGAGACCCAGTACTTC
CASSPRLAGGETQYF
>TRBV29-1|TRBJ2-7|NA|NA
TGCAGCGCAGCGGACGGACTACTCTACGAGCAGTACTTC
CSAADGLLYEQYF
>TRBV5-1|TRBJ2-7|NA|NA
TGCGCCAGCAGCCCCTGGGGGACTAGGGGGCGCGGAGACTACGAGCAGTACTTC
CASSPWGTRGRGDYEQYF
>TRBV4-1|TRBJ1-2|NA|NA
TGCGCCAGCAGCCAGGAGGACAGATATTATGGCTACACCTTC
CASSQEDRYYGYTF
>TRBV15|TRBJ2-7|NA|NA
TGTGCCACCAGCAGAGATCTACAGGCCTACGAGCAGTACTTC
CATSRDLQAYEQYF
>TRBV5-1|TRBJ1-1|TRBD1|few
TGCGCCAGCAGCGCGGACAGGGGGCGGAACACTGAAGCTTTCTTT
CASSADRGRNTEAFF
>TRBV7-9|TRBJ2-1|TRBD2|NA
TGTGCCAGCAGCTCGACTAGCGGGAACGGCGAGCAGTTCTTC
CASSSTSGNGEQFF
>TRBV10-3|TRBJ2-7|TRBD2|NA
TGTGCCATACTAGCGCCTAACGAGTACGAGCAGTACTTC
CAILAPNEYEQYF
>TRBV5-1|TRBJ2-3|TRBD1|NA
TGCGCCAGCAGCATTCGGACAGGGAGCACAGATACGCAGTATTTT
CASSIRTGSTDTQYF
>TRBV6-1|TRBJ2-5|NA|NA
TGTGCCACCCGAAGAGGTGTGGTGGGGACCCAGTACTTC
CATRRGVVGTQYF
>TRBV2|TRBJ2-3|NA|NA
TGTGCCAGCAGTGACTCCAGGGGCACAGATACGCAGTATTTT
CASSDSRGTDTQYF
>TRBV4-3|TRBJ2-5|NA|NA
TGCGCCAGCATCCCGGGGCTAGCGAAGGGAGAGACCCAGTACTTC
CASIPGLAKGETQYF
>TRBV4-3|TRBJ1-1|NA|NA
TGCGCCAGCAGCCAAGACAGGGGCATGAACACTGAAGCTTTCTTT
CASSQDRGMNTEAFF
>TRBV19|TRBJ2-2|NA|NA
TGTGCCAGTAGTCCCCAGACTGGGAACACCGGGGAGCTGTTTTTT
CASSPQTGNTGELFF
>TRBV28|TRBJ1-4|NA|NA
TGTGCCAGCAGTCCTGGCTGGGGGGGGCTTAATGAAAAACTGGTTTTT
CASSPGWGGLNEKLVF
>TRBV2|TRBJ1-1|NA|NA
TGTGCCAGCAGTGAAGGGCCCGTGGGGCTCACTGAAGCTTTCTTT
CASSEGPVGLTEAFF
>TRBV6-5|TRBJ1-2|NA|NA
TGTGCCAGCAGGGGGACACCGACGAACTATGGCTACACCTTC
CASRGTPTNYGYTF
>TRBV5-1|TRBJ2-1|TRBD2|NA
TGCGCCAGCAGCCTCGGGACTAGCAGCTACAATGAGCAGTTCTTC
CASSLGTSSYNEQFF
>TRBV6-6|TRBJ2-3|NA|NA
TGTGCCAGCAGCCAAGGCCTCGGGACATTCACAGATACGCAGTATTTT
CASSQGLGTFTDTQYF
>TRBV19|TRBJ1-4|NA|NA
TGTGCCAGTAGCTGGGGGTCGTTCGGGGGACTTAATGAAAAACTGTTTTTT
CASSWGSFGGLNEKLFF
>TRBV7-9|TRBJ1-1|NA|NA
TGTGCCAGCAGCCCGGCGGGACTCGGGACTGAAGCTTTCTTT
CASSPAGLGTEAFF
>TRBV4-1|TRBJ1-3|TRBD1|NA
TGCGCCAGCAGCCAAGGGACAGGTACTGGAAACACCATATATTTT
CASSQGTGTGNTIYF
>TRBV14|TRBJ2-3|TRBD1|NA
TGTGCCAGCAGCCAGTCCGGGACAGTCACAGATACGCAGTATTTT
CASSQSGTVTDTQYF
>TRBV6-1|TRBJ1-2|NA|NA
TGTGCCAGCAGTTATGGTGGGGAGGGTTATGGCTACACCTTC
CASSYGGEGYGYTF
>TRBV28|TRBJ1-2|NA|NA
TGTGCCAGCAGTTTGGAGAGTGACTATGGCTACACCTTC
CASSLESDYGYTF
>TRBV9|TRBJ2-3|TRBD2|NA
TGTGCCAGCAGCGTTAATCCGGGACTAGCGGGAGGGACAGATACGCAGTATTTT
CASSVNPGLAGGTDTQYF
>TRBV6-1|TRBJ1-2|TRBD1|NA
TGTGCCAGCAGTGAGATTCAGAACAGGGGGAGCTATGGCTACACCTTC
CASSEIQNRGSYGYTF
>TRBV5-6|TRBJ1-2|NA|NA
TGTGCCAGCAGCTTGGGCCAGAATTATGGCTACACCTTC
CASSLGQNYGYTF
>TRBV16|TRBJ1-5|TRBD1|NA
TGTGCCAGCAGCAGGGACAGGGCGGATCAGCCCCAGCATTTT
CASSRDRADQPQHF
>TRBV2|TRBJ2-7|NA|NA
TGTGCCAGCAGTGAGCAGGGCTCCTCCTACGAGCAGTACTTC
CASSEQGSSYEQYF
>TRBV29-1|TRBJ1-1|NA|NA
TGCAGCGTTGAAGATCCAGGCAGGTTGAACACTGAAGCTTTCTTT
CSVEDPGRLNTEAFF
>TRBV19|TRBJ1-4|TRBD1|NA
TGTGCCAGTAGTGAGGGACAGGGGGCGGCTGAAAAACTGTTTTTT
CASSEGQGAAEKLFF